The 17 T cell receptor beta chains presented below share a single source sample, sequenced in a study of T cell repertoires in cytomegalovirus infection. Each CDR3 protein gets one entry after TCRdb re-called the reads with MiXCR. The sample contains tens of thousands of distinct CDR3 sequences, more than 3% of which appear only once. The specimen sequenced was PBMCs. These receptors originate from a human donor in good health (CMV status not recorded). Some clones in this sample may be carry-over from other donors' samples.

At least ten counts were recorded for this clonotype. The chain is built from TRBV14 and TRBJ1-1; the match to TRBD1 covers 9 bases. The CDR3 consists of 17 residues. Germline V gene lookup returns CDR1 SGHDN and CDR2 FVKESK. Trimming at V came to 2 bases and at J to 3 bases, leaving 10 bases not matched to a gene. The CDR3 loop reads CASSQLGTGSGYTEAFF. CDR3 sequence (DNA): TGTGCCAGCAGCCAACTTGGGACAGGGTCGGGGTACACTGAAGCTTTCTTT.

The chain recombines TRBV12-3 or TRBV12-4 with TRBJ2-1; 7 nucleotides agree with TRBD1. Trimming took 6 bases from V and 1 from J; bases not matched to a gene: 6. CDR3 length: 15 residues. The CDR3 is CASSLRQGSYNEQFF. The CDR3 nucleotides read TGTGCCAGCAGCCTACGACAGGGTTCCTACAATGAGCAGTTCTTC.

This clonotype was seen ten or more times. The V call is TRBV14, the J call TRBJ2-7, with unresolved D. Trimming pared 5 bases from V and 3 bases from J, leaving 17 bases between. Germline lookup yields CDR1 SGHDN and CDR2 FVKESK. CDR3 size: 15 residues. The CDR3: CASSTQSRLGYEQYF. DNA for the CDR3: TGTGCCAGCAGCACCCAGAGTCGGTTGGGCTACGAGCAGTACTTC.

This clonotype was seen many times. In DNA, the CDR3 is TGTGCCAGCAGCTCCCGGACTAGCGGGAGAAAGACCGGGGAGCTGTTTTTT. This encodes CASSSRTSGRKTGELFF. The chain employs TRBV7-2 and TRBJ2-2; the match to TRBD2 covers 13 bases. Looked up from germline, CDR1 is SGHTA and CDR2 is FQGNSA. V shed 4 bases and J 5 bases; nucleotides not matched to a gene: 7. This CDR3 has 17 amino acids.

This clonotype appeared many times. The chain employs TRBV20-1 and TRBJ1-4; D ambiguous. CDR3 length equals 13 residues. The germline V and J ends were trimmed by 6 bases and 8 bases, with 16 bases remaining between them. Germline CDR1 and CDR2: DFQATT and SNEGSKA (reference sequence). CDR3 DNA sequence: TGCAGTGCCCTAAAACCCTCCGGGGAAAAACTGTTTTTT. Translated, it gives CSALKPSGEKLFF.

This clonotype was recorded many times. The rearrangement links TRBV7-9 to TRBJ1-3; no firm D call. This CDR3 is 16 amino acids long. Trimming took off 1 base at V and 4 bases at J, with 14 bases between the two ends. The germline V gene encodes CDR1 SEHNR and CDR2 FQNEAQ (reference sequence). The CDR3 DNA reads TGTGCCAGCAGCTTAGGGACCGCGGGTTCCGGAAACACCATATATTTT. It specifies CASSLGTAGSGNTIYF.

There are many counts of this clonotype. The junction does not match germline at one end; this may be a read error. This sequence joins TRBV7-6 and TRBJ2-5; 9 bases are shared with TRBD1. The germline V gene encodes CDR1 SGHVS and CDR2 FNYEAQ. CDR3 size: 17 residues. CDR3 in DNA: TGTGCCAGCAGCTTTACCTTTACCGGGACAGGGCAAGGGACCCAGTACTTC. It translates to CASSFTFTGTGQGTQYF.

This clonotype was seen many times. The genes are TRBV28 and TRBJ2-5; D gene uncertain. The CDR3 extends over 13 amino acids. The germline V gene has CDR1 MDHEN and CDR2 SYDVKM. The V end was cut by 6 bases, the J end by 2 bases, with 10 bases between. The CDR3 loop is CASRSTLQETQYF. CDR3 bases: TGTGCCAGCAGATCTACACTACAAGAGACCCAGTACTTC.

This clonotype appeared many times. The chain employs TRBV6-6 and TRBJ1-1, with TRBD1 matching over 9 bases. The CDR3 loop spans 15 amino acids. Germline-derived CDR1 and CDR2 are MNHNY and SVGAGI (reference sequence). Germline trimming cut 5 bases from V and 5 bases from J; bases unmatched to any gene: 9. The CDR3 protein is CASSAPGTGRTEAFF. Written as DNA, the CDR3 is TGTGCCAGCAGTGCACCCGGGACAGGGCGGACTGAAGCTTTCTTT.

Many counts were recorded for this clonotype. This rearrangement joins TRBV5-1 to TRBJ1-4, with a weak D call TRBD1 (5 bases). The germline gives CDR1 SGHRS, CDR2 YFSETQ. V was pared by 4 bases and J by 2 bases, with 18 bases between. The CDR3 is 17 residues long. The CDR3, as DNA: TGCGCCAGCAGCCCCGGCGTAGGGGTGTGGACTAATGAAAAACTGTTTTTT. Translated, it gives CASSPGVGVWTNEKLFF.

This clonotype appeared many times. The chain links TRBV12-3 or TRBV12-4 to TRBJ2-2; D may be TRBD1 (5 bases). The CDR3 runs 13 residues. Deletions cut 6 bases from V and 3 bases from J, with 8 bases between. The CDR3 DNA follows: TGTGCCAGCAGGCCACAGGACACCGGGGAGCTGTTTTTT. It specifies CASRPQDTGELFF.

At least ten counts were recorded for this clonotype. The chain joins TRBV7-2 to TRBJ2-3; D is ambiguous. The germline gives CDR1 SGHTA, CDR2 FQGNSA. The CDR3 contains 14 residues. Trimming stripped 2 bases from V and 9 bases from J, with 15 bases between. The CDR3 spells CASSLWTVELTQYF. The CDR3 DNA reads TGTGCCAGCAGCTTATGGACCGTCGAGCTCACGCAGTATTTT.

Within the sample, this clonotype is large. V is TRBV7-9 and J is TRBJ2-3; possible D gene TRBD1, 6 bases. The V gene lost 5 bases and the J gene lost 1 base, with 16 bases spanning the gap. Germline V gene data show CDR1 as SEHNR and CDR2 as FQNEAQ (reference sequence). The CDR3 runs to 16 residues. The CDR3 nucleotides are TGTGCCAGCAGCCGCCCGCCTTGGACAGGCACAGATACGCAGTATTTT. Protein: CASSRPPWTGTDTQYF. Supplemented by reference TRBV7-9 and TRBJ2-3, the full variable domain reads DTGVSQNPRHKITKRGQNVTFRCDPISEHNRLYWYRQTLGQGPEFLTYFQNEAQLEKSRLLSDRFSAERPKGSFSTLEIQRTEQGDSAMYLCASSRPPWTGTDTQYFGPGTRLTVL.

The sample holds a few counts of this clonotype. The chain is built from TRBV7-2 and TRBJ2-3; D might be TRBD1 (5 bases). This CDR3 region has 14 residues. V was pared by 6 bases and J by 7 bases, with 17 bases between. From germline, CDR1 is SGHTA and CDR2 FQGNSA. CDR3 in DNA: TGTGCCAGCAGACCCAGGGCGAACTCTCATACGCAGTATTTT. Amino acid sequence: CASRPRANSHTQYF.

This clonotype was seen ten or more times. This chain joins TRBV18 and TRBJ1-2; maybe TRBD1 (5 bases). CDR3 length equals 13 residues. Germline CDR1 KGHSH, CDR2 LQKENI. V shed 5 bases and J shed 4 bases, with 11 bases lying between them. CDR3 residues: CASSRDVVYGYTF. In DNA, the CDR3 is TGTGCCAGCTCAAGGGACGTAGTCTATGGCTACACCTTC. Full variable domain (missing parts from reference TRBV18 and TRBJ1-2): NAGVMQNPRHLVRRRGQEARLRCSPMKGHSHVYWYRQLPEEGLKFMVYLQKENIIDESGMPKERFSAEFPKEGPSILRIQQVVRGDSAAYFCASSRDVVYGYTFGSGTRLTVV.

There are many counts of this clonotype. CDR3 sequence reads: CASSRGSGVLNTEAFF. CDR3 nucleotide sequence: TGTGCCAGCAGTAGGGGGTCTGGAGTACTAAACACTGAAGCTTTCTTT. The rearrangement joins TRBV28 to TRBJ1-1; D perhaps matches TRBD1 (6 bases). The V end lost 5 bases, the J end lost 2 bases, and 18 bases lay between the germline ends. CDR1 and CDR2 (germline): MDHEN, SYDVKM. The CDR3 contains 16 residues.

Ten or more counts support this clonotype. The gene calls are TRBV7-4 and TRBJ2-3; no clear D. V shed 5 bases and J shed 5 bases, with 17 bases lying between them. Germline lookup yields CDR1 SGHVT and CDR2 SQSDAQ. The CDR3 sequence is 15 residues long. CDR3 protein: CASSRSTPLEDTQYF. The CDR3 region has the DNA TGTGCCAGCAGCCGCAGCACCCCCCTGGAAGATACGCAGTATTTT.